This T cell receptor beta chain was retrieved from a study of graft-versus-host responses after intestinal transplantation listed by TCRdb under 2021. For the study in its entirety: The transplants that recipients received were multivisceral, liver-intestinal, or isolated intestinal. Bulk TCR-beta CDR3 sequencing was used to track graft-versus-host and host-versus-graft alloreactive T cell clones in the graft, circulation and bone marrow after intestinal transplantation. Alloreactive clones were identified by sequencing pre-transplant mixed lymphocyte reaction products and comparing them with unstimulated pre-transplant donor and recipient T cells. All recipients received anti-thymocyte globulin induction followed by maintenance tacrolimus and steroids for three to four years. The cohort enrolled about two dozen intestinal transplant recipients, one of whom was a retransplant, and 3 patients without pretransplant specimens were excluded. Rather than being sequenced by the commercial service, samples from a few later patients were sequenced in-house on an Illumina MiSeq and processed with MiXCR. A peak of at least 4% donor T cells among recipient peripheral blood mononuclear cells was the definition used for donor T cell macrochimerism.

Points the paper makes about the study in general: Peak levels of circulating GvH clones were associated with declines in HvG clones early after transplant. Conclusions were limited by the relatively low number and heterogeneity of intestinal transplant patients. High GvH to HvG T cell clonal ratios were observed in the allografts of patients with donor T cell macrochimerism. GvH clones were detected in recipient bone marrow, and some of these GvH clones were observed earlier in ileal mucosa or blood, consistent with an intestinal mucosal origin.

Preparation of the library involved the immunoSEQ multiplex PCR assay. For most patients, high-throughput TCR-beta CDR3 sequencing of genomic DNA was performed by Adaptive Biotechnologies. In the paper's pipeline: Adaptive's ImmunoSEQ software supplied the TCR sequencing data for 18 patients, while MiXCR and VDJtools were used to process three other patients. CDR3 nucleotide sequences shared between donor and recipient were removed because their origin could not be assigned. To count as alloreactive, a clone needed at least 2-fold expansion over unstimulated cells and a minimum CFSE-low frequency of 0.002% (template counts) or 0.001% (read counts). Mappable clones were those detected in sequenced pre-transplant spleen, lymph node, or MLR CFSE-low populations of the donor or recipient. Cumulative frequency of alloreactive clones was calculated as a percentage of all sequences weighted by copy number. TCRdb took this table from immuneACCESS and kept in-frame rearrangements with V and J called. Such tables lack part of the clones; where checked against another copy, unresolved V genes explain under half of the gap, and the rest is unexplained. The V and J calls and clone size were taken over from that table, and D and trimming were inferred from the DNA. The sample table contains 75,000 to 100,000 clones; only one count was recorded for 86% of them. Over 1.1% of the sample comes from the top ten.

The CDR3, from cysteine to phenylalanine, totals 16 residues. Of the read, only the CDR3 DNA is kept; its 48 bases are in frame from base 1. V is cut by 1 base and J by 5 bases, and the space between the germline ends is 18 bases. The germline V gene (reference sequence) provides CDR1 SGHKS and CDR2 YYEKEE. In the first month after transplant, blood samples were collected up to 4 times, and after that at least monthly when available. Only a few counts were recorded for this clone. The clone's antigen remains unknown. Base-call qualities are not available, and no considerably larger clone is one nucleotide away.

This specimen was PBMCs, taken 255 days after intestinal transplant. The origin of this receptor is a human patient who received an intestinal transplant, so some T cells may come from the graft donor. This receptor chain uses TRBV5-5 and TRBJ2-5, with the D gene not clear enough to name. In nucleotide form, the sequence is TGTGCCAGCAGCTTGTACCCCTCCCCTGTTGGGGAGACCCAGTACTTC. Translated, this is CASSLYPSPVGETQYF.